This entry lists 10 T cell receptor beta chains sequenced from one sample in a study of T-cell memory formation after mild COVID-19. TCRdb reprocessed the 5' RACE reads via MiXCR and lists one record per CDR3 protein. The sample has about 160,000 distinct CDR3 sequences; roughly 28% are singletons. Sequenced sample: PBMCs or a T cell subset sorted from them (not recorded which). All receptors derive from an adult woman who had mild COVID-19 (a few samples of this study predate the infection). Cell type and time point are not known.

The rearrangement links TRBV14 to TRBJ2-4, with 9 nucleotides matching TRBD1. CDR1 is SGHDN and CDR2 is FVKESK in the germline V gene. The V and J ends lost 4 bases and 7 bases, in that order; junction bases with no gene match: 5. The CDR3 has 14 residues. CDR3 nucleotides: TGTGCCAGCAGCCCACAGGGGGCAGGGAACATTCAGTACTTC. Translated, it gives CASSPQGAGNIQYF.

V and J are TRBV19 and TRBJ1-5; no firm D call. This CDR3 contains 13 residues. Trimming left V 0 bases short and J 13 bases short, with 13 bases between. CDR1 is LNHDA and CDR2 is SQIVND in the germline V gene (reference sequence). The DNA of the CDR3 is TGTGCCAGTAGTATAGAGGCTCGAGGGTCGCAGCATTTT. As protein: CASSIEARGSQHF.

V and J are TRBV5-6 and TRBJ1-2, with D possibly TRBD1 on 6 matching bases. Germline V gives CDR1 SGHDT, CDR2 YYEEEE. CDR3 length: 12 residues. The ends were cut back, 6 bases at V and 5 bases at J, with 11 bases in the middle. The CDR3 bases are TGTGCCAGCAACAGGGAAGAGTATGGCTACACCTTC. Translated: CASNREEYGYTF. The full variable domain, with the rest looked up from reference TRBV5-6 and TRBJ1-2, is DAGVTQSPTHLIKTRGQQVTLRCSPKSGHDTVSWYQQALGQGPQFIFQYYEEEERQRGNFPDRFSGHQFPNYSSELNVNALLLGDSALYLCASNREEYGYTFGSGTRLTVV.

The CDR3 region has the DNA TGTGCCAGCAGTTTCAGTCAGGGCATCAACAATGAGCAGTTCTTC. Amino acid sequence: CASSFSQGINNEQFF. The genes are TRBV27 and TRBJ2-1, with D maybe TRBD1 (5 bases). The germline V gene encodes CDR1 MNHEY and CDR2 SMNVEV (reference sequence). The CDR3 sequence is 15 residues long. Deletions cut 3 bases from V and 5 bases from J, with 14 bases between.

The chain has TRBV3-1 and TRBJ1-2; TRBD1 is a possible D gene (5 bases). Germline CDR1 and CDR2: LGHDT and YNNKEL (reference sequence). The CDR3 is 13 residues long. V shed 1 base and J shed 3 bases, with 6 bases lying between them. The CDR3 sequence is CASSQGGHYGYTF. For the CDR3, the DNA is TGTGCCAGCAGCCAAGGGGGCCACTATGGCTACACCTTC.

The table lists this clonotype with a few counts. The chain uses TRBV4-3 and TRBJ2-3; 9 bases are shared with TRBD2. The CDR3 runs to 16 residues. The V gene's germline CDR1 is LGHNA and CDR2 YSLEER. V lost 2 bases to trimming and J lost 7 bases; unmatched junction nucleotides: 10. The DNA of the CDR3 is TGCGCCAGCAGCCAACAAATTAGCGGGAGTTGGCATACGCAGTATTTT. Protein sequence: CASSQQISGSWHTQYF.

This chain links TRBV5-5 with TRBJ2-5; D tentatively reads TRBD1 or TRBD2 (5 bases each). From germline, CDR1 is SGHKS and CDR2 YYEKEE (reference sequence). The CDR3 has 16 amino acids. Deletions cut 1 base from V and 5 bases from J, with 18 bases between. The CDR3 DNA reads TGTGCCAGCAGCTTGTTCTGGGACCCGGGTCGGGAGACCCAGTACTTC. It translates to CASSLFWDPGRETQYF.

The V call is TRBV3-1, the J call TRBJ2-1, with no clear D. CDR3 size: 15 residues. From germline, CDR1 is LGHDT and CDR2 YNNKEL (reference sequence). Trimming pared 0 bases from V and 1 base from J, leaving 7 bases between. The CDR3 sequence is CASSQDGSSYNEQFF. CDR3 DNA sequence: TGTGCCAGCAGCCAAGACGGTAGTTCCTACAATGAGCAGTTCTTC.

This clonotype was seen only a few times. V is TRBV7-3 and J is TRBJ2-1; the match to TRBD2 covers 8 bases. Trimming at V came to 5 bases and at J to 7 bases, leaving 10 bases not matched to a gene. In germline, CDR1 is SGHTA, CDR2 FQGTGA. There are 15 residues in the CDR3. In DNA form, the CDR3 reads TGTGCCAGCAGCCACGGGGGGGGCTGGGGGAATGAGCAGTTCTTC. This encodes CASSHGGGWGNEQFF.

This clonotype was seen only a few times. CDR3 sequence: CASSVEVGRGPTDTQYF. The CDR3, as DNA: TGTGCCAGCAGCGTAGAGGTAGGGAGGGGGCCCACAGATACGCAGTATTTT. J is TRBJ2-3 and V is TRBV9, with D perhaps being TRBD1 or TRBD2 (7 bases each). Trimming shortened V by 0 bases and J by 2 bases, and 16 bases separated the two germline ends. Germline CDR1 and CDR2: SGDLS and YYNGEE. The CDR3 covers 17 residues.